This T cell receptor (beta chain) came from a study of cytomegalovirus exposure and HLA in healthy donors. Looking at the study overall: As released early, the data held 70 million to 95 million unique TCRs from HLA-typed donors.

PCR amplification relied on 60 Vbeta primers (plus 13 Jbeta primers). Assay used: immunoSEQ multiplex PCR; TCRdb lists only in-frame clones, some missing. This repertoire shows approximately 130,000 clones, around 77% found once; its top ten account for approximately 1.2%. The sample holds a few counts of this clone. This clonotype was obtained from a man aged 50 or older in good health and CMV-seronegative. Sample: PBMCs.

CDR3 region: CASSKGQGDTEAFF. The CDR3 DNA follows: TGTGCCAGCAGCAAGGGACAGGGGGACACTGAAGCTTTCTTT. The V and J genes are TRBV5-6 and TRBJ1-1; 11 bases are shared with TRBD1. The CDR3 sequence is 14 residues long. Germline values: CDR1 SGHDT, CDR2 YYEEEE. J gave up 3 bases and V 4 bases, and 2 bases lay outside the gene matches.